This TCR beta chain was documented in a study of T cells of healthy individuals. TCRdb independently ran MiXCR on the 5' RACE reads; one entry per CDR3 protein. The table lists more than 60,000 distinct CDR3 sequences, about 16% of them singletons. Ten or more counts support this clonotype. The TCR comes from a human donor in good health.

Here the CDR3 DNA reads TGTGCCAGCTCACCGTCGCGGGGTAAGGGGAATCAGCCCCAGCATTTT. This sequence encodes CASSPSRGKGNQPQHF. The chain combines TRBV18 with TRBJ1-5, with D possibly matching TRBD1 (5 bases). Germline-derived CDR1 and CDR2 are KGHSH and LQKENI. The CDR3 is made up of 16 amino acids. The V end lost 3 bases, the J end lost 4 bases, and 16 bases lay between the germline ends.